These 25 T cell receptor beta chains share one sample of origin, sequenced in a study of blood T cell repertoires in COVID-19 (dated by TCRdb to about 2020). Receptor libraries were prepared by the immunoSEQ multiplex PCR assay. Held by TCRdb, this immuneACCESS table contains in-frame sequences only and omits some clones. Under half of the omission traces to an unresolved V gene where checked; the cause of the rest is unknown. In all, the sample holds some 120,000 clones, and more than 75% of those were seen once. The ten largest clones take up around 4.6% of the sample. Sequencing was carried out using peripheral blood. The receptor set was obtained from a man in his 60s with COVID-19, enrolled during active disease.

This clone was recorded only once. The chain joins TRBV3-1 (or the pseudogene TRBV3-2) to TRBJ2-1, with TRBD2 identical over 13 bases. The CDR3 has 19 amino acids. Germline V gives CDR1 LGHDT, CDR2 YNNKEL (reference sequence). Trimming at V came to 3 bases and at J to 6 bases, leaving 14 bases not matched to a gene. The CDR3 sequence is CASSHPSGLAGVGRNEQFF. DNA of the CDR3: TGTGCCAGCAGCCATCCATCCGGACTAGCGGGAGTGGGGCGCAATGAGCAGTTCTTC.

A few counts support this clone. V usage is TRBV3-1 (or the pseudogene TRBV3-2) and J usage is TRBJ1-4, with unresolved D. This CDR3 has 15 amino acids. The germline V gene encodes CDR1 LGHDT and CDR2 YNNKEL (reference sequence). Trimming removed 0 bases from V and 6 bases from J, with 11 bases in between. The CDR3 spells CASSQDSGDHEKLFF. CDR3 sequence (DNA): TGTGCCAGCAGCCAAGATTCTGGAGACCATGAAAAACTGTTTTTT.

The chain combines TRBV28 with TRBJ2-1, with TRBD1 matching 7 bases. CDR1 is MDHEN and CDR2 is SYDVKM in the germline V gene. This CDR3 has 16 amino acids. V was pared by 5 bases and J by 1 base, with 8 bases of the junction left unmatched. CDR3 region: CASSDPGGWSYNEQFF. The CDR3 coding sequence is TGTGCCAGCAGTGACCCAGGGGGATGGTCCTACAATGAGCAGTTCTTC.

The V and J genes are TRBV30 and TRBJ2-6; D possibly corresponds to TRBD1 (6 bases). CDR3 size: 17 residues. Germline loops: CDR1 GTSNPN, CDR2 SVGIG (reference sequence). V was cut by 0 bases and J by 4 bases, with 16 bases left in between. CDR3 DNA: TGTGCCTGGAGTGTACTCCTACAGGGCACCGGGGCCAACGTCCTGACTTTC. It yields the protein CAWSVLLQGTGANVLTF.

The chain joins TRBV12-5 to TRBJ2-1, with 8 nucleotides matching TRBD2. The CDR3 length is 17 residues. The germline V gene has CDR1 LGHNT and CDR2 FRNRAP. Germline trimming cut 6 bases from V and 0 bases from J; bases unmatched to any gene: 10. CDR3 loop: CASGRPGGVSSYNEQFF. CDR3 nucleotides: TGTGCTAGTGGCCGTCCCGGGGGGGTAAGCTCCTACAATGAGCAGTTCTTC.

The chain is built from TRBV27 and TRBJ2-1; TRBD2 agrees at 8 bases. Trimming took 3 bases from V and 5 from J; bases not matched to a gene: 15. This CDR3 is 18 amino acids long. Germline CDR1 MNHEY, CDR2 SMNVEV (reference sequence). CDR3 coding DNA: TGTGCCAGCAGTTTTTGGGGCGGGGGGTCAGGGGCCAACAATGAGCAGTTCTTC. It yields the protein CASSFWGGGSGANNEQFF.

This chain connects TRBV5-1 to TRBJ1-1; D perhaps matches TRBD1 (5 bases). The germline CDR1 and CDR2 sequences are SGHRS and YFSETQ. The length of the CDR3 is 14 residues. V was clipped by 0 bases and J by 0 bases, with 6 bases between them. CDR3 region: CASSLEGLNTEAFF. CDR3 nucleotides: TGCGCCAGCAGCTTGGAGGGGCTGAACACTGAAGCTTTCTTT.

The chain couples TRBV24-1 to TRBJ2-2, with 7 bases identical to TRBD1. V lost 4 bases and J lost 0; bases outside the gene matches: 7. CDR3 size: 17 residues. CDR1 is KGHDR and CDR2 is SFDVKD in the germline V gene. The CDR3 DNA sequence: TGTGCCACCAGTGAGACGGACAGGCCTACGAACACCGGGGAGCTGTTTTTT. Protein sequence: CATSETDRPTNTGELFF.

The CDR3 sequence: CASSQVERTDYGYTF. In DNA, the CDR3 is TGCGCCAGCAGCCAAGTAGAGAGGACAGACTATGGCTACACCTTC. The chain recombines TRBV4-1 with TRBJ1-2, with a tentative D call TRBD1 (6 bases). The CDR3 consists of 15 residues. V was clipped by 1 base and J by 3 bases, with 12 bases between them. Germline CDR1 is MGHRA and CDR2 is YSYEKL.

V gene TRBV30 combines with J gene TRBJ2-3, with 7 bases matching TRBD1. Germline V CDR1 and CDR2: GTSNPN, SVGIG (reference sequence). The CDR3 contains 14 residues. The V gene end was trimmed by 0 bases and the J gene end by 3 bases; junction bases not matched to a gene: 3. This CDR3 reads CAWSVQGTTDTQYF. The CDR3 DNA reads TGTGCCTGGAGTGTACAGGGGACAACAGATACGCAGTATTTT.

This chain uses TRBV3-1 (or the pseudogene TRBV3-2) with TRBJ2-7, with 9 bases identical to TRBD1. There are 15 residues in the CDR3. Trimming took 4 bases from V and 4 from J; bases not matched to a gene: 8. Germline CDR1 is LGHDT and CDR2 is YNNKEL (reference sequence). CDR3 amino acids: CASSPEGTGKYEQYF. The CDR3 coding sequence is TGTGCCAGCAGCCCAGAGGGGACAGGGAAATACGAGCAGTACTTC.

The CDR3, as DNA: TGCGCCAGCAGCCGGGACAGGGTGTATGGTGAGCAGTTCTTC. Translated, it gives CASSRDRVYGEQFF. The chain combines TRBV5-1 with TRBJ2-1, with TRBD1 matching 9 bases. The CDR3 runs 14 residues. V gave up 4 bases and J gave up 9 bases; unmatched junction bases: 8. Germline CDR1 reads SGHRS; CDR2 reads YFSETQ.

This chain joins TRBV5-6 and TRBJ2-2, with a possible D match to TRBD1 (6 bases). V was pared by 0 bases and J by 5 bases, with 11 bases between. This CDR3 spans 15 amino acids. The germline CDR1 and CDR2 sequences are SGHDT and YYEEEE. CDR3 nucleotides: TGTGCCAGCAGCTTGGGGGGACAAGCTACCGGGGAGCTGTTTTTT. This gives the protein CASSLGGQATGELFF.

This chain joins TRBV28 and TRBJ2-7; a weak D match, TRBD1 (6 bases). CDR3 length: 13 residues. Germline V CDR1 and CDR2: MDHEN, SYDVKM. V shed 8 bases and J shed 1 base, with 12 bases lying between them. The DNA of the CDR3 is TGTGCCAGCCTACAGGGATTTTCCTACGAGCAGTACTTC. This translates into CASLQGFSYEQYF.

Only one count was recorded for this clone. This chain links TRBV28 with TRBJ2-2; no definite D call. Trimming left V 3 bases short and J 1 base short, with 6 bases between. The CDR3 is 14 amino acids. CDR1 and CDR2 (germline): MDHEN, SYDVKM. CDR3 in DNA: TGTGCCAGCAGTTTCCTAGAGAACACCGGGGAGCTGTTTTTT. Translated, it gives CASSFLENTGELFF.

The CDR3 region is CASSYSLTGQPQHF. The CDR3 DNA sequence: TGTGCCAGCAGTTACTCTCTCACTGGTCAGCCCCAGCATTTT. This chain links TRBV6-5 with TRBJ1-5; D is unresolved. The V gene lost 0 bases and the J gene lost 6 bases, with 9 bases spanning the gap. CDR1 MNHEY and CDR2 SVGAGI come from the germline V gene. This CDR3 is 14 amino acids long.

This chain joins TRBV10-3 and TRBJ2-5; TRBD2 agrees at 9 bases. This CDR3 comprises 15 residues. Germline V lookup: CDR1 ENHRY, CDR2 SYGVKD. V was clipped by 1 base and J by 5 bases; unmatched bases: 5. CDR3 in amino acids: CAISEYSGSTETQYF. CDR3 coding DNA: TGTGCCATCAGTGAGTATAGCGGGAGTACGGAGACCCAGTACTTC.

The rearrangement uses TRBV7-3 and TRBJ1-2; 7 bases align to TRBD1. The CDR3 extends over 15 amino acids. Germline-derived CDR1 and CDR2 are SGHTA and FQGTGA. The ends lost 2 bases at V and 8 bases at J; junction bases unmatched: 11. The CDR3 nucleotides are TGTGCCAGCAGCTTAGAGGGAGAGGGGGCGAAGGGCTACACCTTC. Translated, it gives CASSLEGEGAKGYTF.

This clone came up once. The rearrangement joins TRBV2 to TRBJ2-2; D remains unclear. Germline V gene sequence: CDR1 SNHLY, CDR2 FYNNEI. V lost 4 bases, J lost 4 bases, and 10 bases lay in between. This CDR3 region has 14 residues. The CDR3 coding sequence is TGTGCCAGCAGTGCGTACAGTACCACCGGGGAGCTGTTTTTT. This sequence encodes CASSAYSTTGELFF.

This sequence joins TRBV5-4 and TRBJ2-5; 12 positions agree with TRBD2. This CDR3 region has 15 residues. Germline V gene sequence: CDR1 SGHNT, CDR2 YYREEE (reference sequence). V was pared by 5 bases and J by 5 bases, with 7 bases of the junction left unmatched. CDR3 residues: CASSFRLAGEETQYF. The CDR3 DNA sequence: TGTGCCAGCAGTTTCAGACTAGCGGGAGAGGAGACCCAGTACTTC.

The chain is built from TRBV6-5 and TRBJ2-3; 9 bases are a match to TRBD2. V shed 2 bases and J 5 bases; nucleotides not matched to a gene: 8. From germline, CDR1 is MNHEY and CDR2 SVGAGI. The CDR3 spans 16 residues. The CDR3 nucleotides read TGTGCCAGCAGTTACAGGGCGGGAGGGCCGGAAGATACGCAGTATTTT. It encodes CASSYRAGGPEDTQYF.

V gene TRBV14 combines with J gene TRBJ1-1; D gene unclear. The germline V and J ends were trimmed by 1 base and 4 bases, with 10 bases remaining between them. Germline assignment: CDR1 SGHDN and CDR2 FVKESK. The CDR3 spans 14 residues. The DNA for the CDR3 is TGTGCCAGCAGCCAAGCAAAAGGGAGCACTGAAGCTTTCTTT. Translated: CASSQAKGSTEAFF. Looking up the rest from reference TRBV14 and TRBJ1-1 gives the full variable domain: EAGVTQFPSHSVIEKGQTVTLRCDPISGHDNLYWYRRVMGKEIKFLLHFVKESKQDESGMPNNRFLAERTGGTYSTLKVQPAELEDSGVYFCASSQAKGSTEAFFGQGTRLTVV.

The CDR3 region is CAWSVLSGILTGELFF. As DNA, the CDR3 is TGTGCCTGGAGTGTACTTAGCGGGATACTCACCGGGGAGCTGTTTTTT. The genes are TRBV30 and TRBJ2-2, with TRBD2 matching 8 bases. The V gene's germline CDR1 is GTSNPN and CDR2 SVGIG (reference sequence). Unmatched junction bases numbered 7, after V lost 0 bases and J lost 4 bases. The CDR3 is 16 residues long.

CDR3 amino acids: CASSSQGAGNEQFF. The CDR3 bases are TGTGCCAGCAGCTCACAGGGGGCGGGCAATGAGCAGTTCTTC. The chain uses TRBV9 and TRBJ2-1, with 9 bases that match TRBD1. With 4 bases clipped from V and 6 bases from J, the junction kept 5 bases outside the gene matches. The germline gives CDR1 SGDLS, CDR2 YYNGEE. The CDR3 has 14 residues.

The J gene is TRBJ2-1, the V gene TRBV7-9; 12 nucleotides match TRBD2. V dropped 5 bases and J dropped 0; count of bases not matched to a gene: 11. Germline V gene data show CDR1 as SEHNR and CDR2 as FQNEAQ (reference sequence). The CDR3 extends over 19 amino acids. Written as DNA, the CDR3 is TGTGCCAGCAGCGCCCGGACTAGCGGGACCCAGAGCTCCTACAATGAGCAGTTCTTC. This sequence encodes CASSARTSGTQSSYNEQFF.